Sequencing of this TCR beta chain was carried out in a study of blood T cell repertoires in COVID-19. Overall study: From T cells, B-cell-depleted T cells, or PBMCs came the material, which was cDNA or gDNA.

As originally analysed: Using reference gene primer amplification, nucleated cell counts were estimated. The repertoire was sequenced with immunoSEQ multiplex PCR; TCRdb's copy has only in-frame clones and lacks some. Clone size and the V and J calls come from that table; the DNA yielded D and trimming. The data contain approximately 310,000 clones, 89% of them seen just once; the ten biggest clones take up 5.2%. Trimming pared 1 base from V and 4 bases from J, leaving 11 bases between. This CDR3 is 14 amino acids long. In germline, CDR1 is SGHRS, CDR2 YFSETQ. Assignments of participants to cohorts depended upon their own reported clinical history. Two consecutive negative NP/OP PCR tests, clearance, or resolved symptoms defined Cohort 3 recovery.

The J gene is TRBJ1-1, the V gene TRBV5-1, with D possibly being TRBD1 (5 bases). The TCR sequence derives from a man aged 55 to 69 who had recovered from COVID-19. The sequencing input was PBMCs or T cells enriched from blood (not recorded which). Here the CDR3 reads CASSLIAGGTEAFF. In DNA, the CDR3 is TGCGCCAGCAGCTTGATCGCGGGGGGCACTGAAGCTTTCTTT. Variable domain in full (rest from reference TRBV5-1 and TRBJ1-1): KAGVTQTPRYLIKTRGQQVTLSCSPISGHRSVSWYQQTPGQGLQFLFEYFSETQRNKGNFPGRFSGRQFSNSRSEMNVSTLELGDSALYLCASSLIAGGTEAFFGQGTRLTVV.